The TCR beta chain under discussion was sequenced for a study of blood T cells in healthy people across ages. Study results and limitations: TCR beta diversity was tightly associated with the proportion of naive T cells.

The CDR3 has 13 residues. Trimming cost V 4 bases and J 7 bases; bases outside gene matches: 6. Germline CDR1 reads SGDLS; CDR2 reads YYNGEE. Each sample had at least 6 million PBMCs isolated. Comments on this clonotype: What it binds is unknown.

The second PCR ran roughly 6 to 11 cycles with a sample-barcoded 5' primer and J-beta primers. TCRdb ran MiXCR on the 5' RACE reads and lists one entry per CDR3 protein. Of 1.5 million or so distinct CDR3 sequences in the sample, around 42% are singletons; the top ten hold around 8%. Source material: blood. The clonotype originates from a woman younger than 35 in good health. This chain links TRBV9 with TRBJ2-7, with 9 bases matching TRBD1. The CDR3 reads CASSPRTGEEQYF. The DNA for the CDR3 is TGTGCCAGCAGCCCCAGGACAGGGGAAGAGCAGTACTTC.